The clone carrying this TCR beta chain showed up just a few times. The V gene's germline CDR1 is SGHKS and CDR2 YYEKEE (reference sequence). The CDR3 has 15 amino acids. Trimming shortened V by 1 base and J by 5 bases, and 14 bases separated the two germline ends. The sample is drawn from a study of T cell changes during pregnancy in multiple sclerosis. TCRdb's table, derived via immunoSEQ multiplex PCR, lists solely in-frame clones and lacks some. Of around 19,000 clones listed, around 90% are singletons. The specimen comprised CD8+ T cells from peripheral blood mononuclear cells, sampled in the third trimester of pregnancy. The TCR was taken from a female donor in good health, enrolled as a control in a pregnancy study. The chain has TRBV5-5 and TRBJ2-3, with D hard to call. This chain's CDR3 is CASSLQEVEIDTQYF. CDR3 DNA sequence: TGTGCCAGCAGCTTGCAGGAAGTGGAAATAGATACGCAGTATTTT.